One sample yielded the 22 T cell receptor beta chains listed below, sequenced in a study of blood T cell repertoires in COVID-19. Sequencing used immunoSEQ multiplex PCR; TCRdb keeps in-frame clones, though not all of them. The data hold tens of thousands of clones, with roughly 89% observed a single time. The source material was peripheral blood. The receptors come from a man aged 25 to 40 with acute or convalescent COVID-19.

This clone was observed a few times. The chain couples TRBV28 to TRBJ2-2; D not certain. Germline CDR1 MDHEN, CDR2 SYDVKM. V was cut by 10 bases and J by 8 bases, with 8 bases left in between. The length of the CDR3 is 10 residues. CDR3 sequence reads: CATLSGELFF. The CDR3 DNA reads TGTGCCACCCTTTCTGGGGAGCTGTTTTTT.

This clone was seen once. The chain employs TRBV6-2 or TRBV6-3 and TRBJ2-3, with no clear D. Germline loops: CDR1 MNHEY, CDR2 SVGEGT. V was trimmed by 2 bases and J by 4 bases, leaving 13 bases between them. CDR3 length equals 15 residues. CDR3 nucleotides: TGTGCCAGCAGTTACCTCTTCGTAGTCCCAGATACGCAGTATTTT. The encoded protein is CASSYLFVVPDTQYF.

This chain connects TRBV9 to TRBJ2-5, with D hard to call. CDR3 length equals 16 residues. CDR1 is SGDLS, CDR2 YYNGEE, per germline. V was trimmed by 2 bases and J by 4 bases, leaving 18 bases between them. CDR3 in amino acids: CASSVSEQVFSETQYF. For the CDR3, the DNA is TGTGCCAGCAGCGTCTCAGAACAAGTCTTCTCAGAGACCCAGTACTTC.

The chain has TRBV19 and TRBJ2-7; 14 positions agree with TRBD2. The germline V gene has CDR1 LNHDA and CDR2 SQIVND (reference sequence). Trimming took 5 bases from V and 2 from J; bases not matched to a gene: 8. The CDR3 spans 17 residues. This CDR3 reads CASSASPGLAGAYEQYF. CDR3 DNA sequence: TGTGCCAGTAGTGCGTCCCCGGGACTAGCGGGAGCCTACGAGCAGTACTTC.

This clone was observed once. V and J are TRBV7-9 and TRBJ2-2; D possibly corresponds to TRBD1 (6 bases). This CDR3 is 15 amino acids long. V lost 3 bases and J lost 0, with 8 bases in between. The germline V gene encodes CDR1 SEHNR and CDR2 FQNEAQ (reference sequence). The CDR3 nucleotides read TGTGCCAGCAGCTTTAAGGGGGCGAACACCGGGGAGCTGTTTTTT. Residues: CASSFKGANTGELFF.

The rearrangement links TRBV5-1 to TRBJ2-2; TRBD2 matches 7 bases. The CDR3 runs to 15 residues. V lost 4 bases, J lost 1 base, and 4 bases stayed unmatched. CDR1 is SGHRS and CDR2 is YFSETQ in the germline V gene. This CDR3 is CASSGGRRNTGELFF. Written as DNA, the CDR3 is TGCGCCAGCAGCGGCGGGAGACGGAACACCGGGGAGCTGTTTTTT.

In its sample, this clone was seen once. The chain employs TRBV5-6 and TRBJ2-4, with D uncertain. CDR1 is SGHDT and CDR2 is YYEEEE in the germline V gene. V lost 4 bases and J 0 bases, leaving 8 bases between the germline ends. The CDR3 length is 14 residues. The CDR3 DNA sequence: TGTGCCAGCAGCCCAACTGTAGCCAAAAACATTCAGTACTTC. It yields the protein CASSPTVAKNIQYF.

This clone was detected a few times. This rearrangement joins TRBV2 to TRBJ2-6; D possibly corresponds to TRBD2 (5 bases). This CDR3 region has 15 residues. V was cut by 5 bases and J by 2 bases, with 10 bases left in between. CDR1 SNHLY and CDR2 FYNNEI come from the germline V gene. The CDR3 nucleotides are TGTGCCAGCAGTAACGGGAACCCTGGGGCCAACGTCCTGACTTTC. Encoded protein: CASSNGNPGANVLTF.

The chain carries TRBV4-2 and TRBJ2-7, with a possible D match to TRBD2 (5 bases). The CDR3 runs to 13 residues. V was cut by 3 bases and J by 6 bases, with 12 bases left in between. In germline, CDR1 is LGHNA, CDR2 YNFKEQ. CDR3 in DNA: TGTGCCAGCAGCCAGTTCGAGGGTACCGAGCAGTACTTC. Residues: CASSQFEGTEQYF.

The rearrangement joins TRBV10-3 to TRBJ2-5; D perhaps matches TRBD2 (7 bases). This CDR3 is built from 13 residues. CDR1 is ENHRY, CDR2 SYGVKD, per germline. V was pared by 7 bases and J by 3 bases, with 12 bases between. The CDR3 reads CAIIGGREETQYF. In DNA form, the CDR3 reads TGTGCCATCATCGGGGGGCGGGAAGAGACCCAGTACTTC.

V usage is TRBV27 and J usage is TRBJ2-3, with D tentatively TRBD2 (7 bases). CDR3 length equals 15 residues. V lost 6 bases, J lost 4 bases, and 17 bases lay in between. From germline, CDR1 is MNHEY and CDR2 SMNVEV (reference sequence). The CDR3: CASRERPGGPDTQYF. The CDR3 region has the DNA TGTGCCAGCAGGGAAAGACCCGGGGGGCCAGATACGCAGTATTTT.

V gene TRBV14 combines with J gene TRBJ2-3; 7 bases align to TRBD2. CDR1 SGHDN and CDR2 FVKESK come from the germline V gene. This CDR3 has 16 amino acids. Trimming removed 0 bases from V and 2 bases from J; junction bases left unmatched: 5. CDR3 sequence (DNA): TGTGCCAGCAGCCAAGATCCAGCGGGGCCCACAGATACGCAGTATTTT. It yields the protein CASSQDPAGPTDTQYF.

The chain employs TRBV5-4 and TRBJ1-1, with 8 positions matching TRBD1. CDR1 and CDR2 (germline): SGHNT, YYREEE (reference sequence). The V and J ends lost 0 bases and 0 bases, in that order; junction bases with no gene match: 10. CDR3 length equals 18 residues. The CDR3 nucleotides are TGTGCCAGCAGCTTGGGGACAGGGATCACAGCCATGAACACTGAAGCTTTCTTT. It translates to CASSLGTGITAMNTEAFF.

CDR3 sequence (DNA): TGTGCCAGCAGTCCCCTGGGGGCGCTCAAATACCCAAAGTACTTC. This sequence encodes CASSPLGALKYPKYF. The chain links TRBV28 to TRBJ2-5, with D maybe TRBD1 (6 bases). Germline assignment: CDR1 MDHEN and CDR2 SYDVKM. There are 15 residues in the CDR3. The germline V and J ends were trimmed by 5 bases and 12 bases, with 25 bases remaining between them. The variable domain in full, completed from reference TRBV28 and TRBJ2-5, reads DVKVTQSSRYLVKRTGEKVFLECVQDMDHENMFWYRQDPGLGLRLIYFSYDVKMKEKGDIPEGYSVSREKKERFSLILESASTNQTSMYLCASSPLGALKYPKYFGPGTRLLVL.

In this sample, this clone turned up once. The chain is built from TRBV27 and TRBJ2-3, with TRBD1 identical over 7 bases. Germline CDR1 reads MNHEY; CDR2 reads SMNVEV (reference sequence). There are 14 residues in the CDR3. Germline trimming cut 5 bases from V and 4 bases from J; bases unmatched to any gene: 6. This CDR3 is CASSPYRGADTQYF. DNA of the CDR3: TGTGCCAGCAGTCCCTACAGGGGTGCAGATACGCAGTATTTT.

V usage is TRBV29-1 and J usage is TRBJ2-3, with TRBD2 matching 8 bases. This CDR3 is built from 12 residues. V shed 3 bases, J shed 8 bases, and the junction held 4 bases outside the gene matches. Germline-derived CDR1 and CDR2 are SQVTM and ANQGSEA. DNA for the CDR3: TGCAGCGTTGACACGGGGGGGGCTACGCAGTATTTT. Translating gives CSVDTGGATQYF.

This chain uses TRBV19 with TRBJ1-2; a possible D gene is TRBD1 (5 bases). Germline V gene sequence: CDR1 LNHDA, CDR2 SQIVND (reference sequence). The V end was cut by 7 bases, the J end by 1 base, with 16 bases between. The CDR3 consists of 15 residues. In DNA form, the CDR3 reads TGTGCCAGTAACCCAAGGACAAGCCTTAACTATGGCTACACCTTC. This gives the protein CASNPRTSLNYGYTF.

This clone was seen a single time. V and J are TRBV7-9 and TRBJ2-7, with 10 bases lining up with TRBD2. CDR3 length equals 15 residues. J lost 5 bases, V lost 5 bases, and 9 bases had no gene match. Looked up from germline, CDR1 is SEHNR and CDR2 is FQNEAQ (reference sequence). Written as DNA, the CDR3 is TGTGCCAGCAGCGCTCTAGCGGGAGCAATGGACGAGCAGTACTTC. Translation: CASSALAGAMDEQYF. Together with reference TRBV7-9 and TRBJ2-7, the CDR3 gives the full variable domain: DTGVSQNPRHKITKRGQNVTFRCDPISEHNRLYWYRQTLGQGPEFLTYFQNEAQLEKSRLLSDRFSAERPKGSFSTLEIQRTEQGDSAMYLCASSALAGAMDEQYFGPGTRLTVT.

This clone was seen just once. The V and J genes are TRBV20-1 and TRBJ2-3, with D perhaps matching TRBD2 (7 bases). CDR3 size: 18 residues. CDR1 is DFQATT and CDR2 is SNEGSKA in the germline V gene (reference sequence). Trimming left V 4 bases short and J 0 bases short, with 23 bases between. In DNA, the CDR3 is TGCAGTGCTACTGAGGGGGAGGGGCGACTTACTAGCACAGATACGCAGTATTTT. This translates into CSATEGEGRLTSTDTQYF.

The J gene is TRBJ1-1, the V gene TRBV14; tentatively, D is TRBD1 (6 bases). The CDR3 has 17 amino acids. Trimming pared 3 bases from V and 5 bases from J, leaving 22 bases between. Germline V gene data show CDR1 as SGHDN and CDR2 as FVKESK. CDR3 nucleotides: TGTGCCAGCAGCCACCCACCCCGACAGGTTATTCAAACTGAAGCTTTCTTT. Its translation: CASSHPPRQVIQTEAFF.

The chain uses TRBV5-8 and TRBJ2-1; perhaps TRBD2 as D (5 bases). This CDR3 contains 12 residues. The V end was cut by 3 bases, the J end by 9 bases, with 10 bases between. Germline CDR1 is SGHTS and CDR2 is YDEGEE. The CDR3 DNA is TGTGCCAGCAGCTGTTTAGAGGGTGAGCAGTTCTTC. Protein product: CASSCLEGEQFF.

The chain carries TRBV3-1 (or the pseudogene TRBV3-2) and TRBJ2-1, with TRBD2 matching over 8 bases. CDR1 is LGHDT and CDR2 is YNNKEL in the germline V gene (reference sequence). V lost 0 bases, J lost 6 bases, and 1 base stayed unmatched. The CDR3 consists of 14 residues. The CDR3 DNA is TGTGCCAGCAGCCAAGATGGGACTAGCAATGAGCAGTTCTTC. This encodes CASSQDGTSNEQFF.